This T cell receptor (beta chain) was recorded in a study of shared clonotypes between healthy human individuals. Sequencing was performed with immunoSEQ multiplex PCR; in TCRdb, only in-frame clones are kept and a portion is missing. The sample has roughly 1.4 million clones, approximately 98.5% seen once. Germline V CDR1 and CDR2: SGHDN, FVKESK. J lost 8 bases, V lost 5 bases, and 7 bases had no gene match. The CDR3 spans 15 residues. This clone has a single count. The sample consisted of naive CD4+ T cells sorted from blood. Subset of the sample: CD45RA+ positively selected. The sequence was collected from a man aged 25-45 years in good health. The chain couples TRBV14 to TRBJ2-3; 13 nucleotides align to TRBD2. The chain's CDR3 is CASSAGLAGKGTQYF. For the CDR3, the DNA is TGTGCCAGCAGCGCGGGACTAGCGGGAAAGGGTACGCAGTATTTT.